This TCR beta chain was identified during a study of shared clonotypes between healthy human individuals. Whole-study findings and limits: Clonotypes shared by all four donors outscored non-shared clonotypes in generation probability. Larger estimated richness was generally seen in naive subsets than in memory subsets.

Per the study methods: Quality scores were absent from the junction-only immunoSEQ sequences, so filtering differed. Generated by immunoSEQ multiplex PCR, the TCRdb table keeps only in-frame clones and is missing some. The V and J calls and clone size were taken over from that table, and D and trimming were inferred from the DNA. The sample has 550,000 to 850,000 clones; approximately 79% are singletons. A remark on this clone: Its antigen is unidentified.

Germline V gives CDR1 SGHRS, CDR2 YFSETQ. V shed 4 bases and J 4 bases; nucleotides not matched to a gene: 6. This CDR3 comprises 14 residues. The chain uses TRBV5-1 and TRBJ1-2, with 8 bases identical to TRBD1. The origin of this receptor is a woman in her thirties in good health. What was sequenced was memory CD4+ T cells sorted from blood. Subset described: CD45RA-negative fraction. The CDR3 here is CASSQPGTGYGYTF. The CDR3 nucleotides are TGCGCCAGCAGCCAACCCGGGACAGGCTATGGCTACACCTTC. The full variable domain, its missing parts supplied by reference TRBV5-1 and TRBJ1-2, is KAGVTQTPRYLIKTRGQQVTLSCSPISGHRSVSWYQQTPGQGLQFLFEYFSETQRNKGNFPGRFSGRQFSNSRSEMNVSTLELGDSALYLCASSQPGTGYGYTFGSGTRLTVV.